Listed below are T cell receptor beta chains from one sample, sequenced in a study of STAT5B mutations in CD4+ large granular lymphocyte leukemia. Data came from immunoSEQ multiplex PCR; TCRdb stores just in-frame clones and leaves some out. This table has some 32,000 clones, around 74% appearing once. Sample: CD4+ T cells from blood buffy coats. These receptors were collected from a human donor in good health. CDR3s include the opening cysteine and the closing phenylalanine or tryptophan. A D gene is named only where the DNA matches it firmly. Clone size is not always given. Where it is, it says once, few, many or a class for expanded clones.

v_gene	d_gene	j_gene	abundance	CDR3aa	CDR3nt
TRBV29-1	.	TRBJ1-1	.	CSAKDSNTEAFF	TGCAGTGCAAAAGACAGTAACACTGAAGCTTTCTTT
TRBV7-2	TRBD2	TRBJ2-7	.	CASSFPGLAGTYTYEQYF	TGTGCCAGCAGCTTCCCGGGACTAGCGGGAACTTATACCTACGAGCAGTACTTC
TRBV5-5	.	TRBJ1-2	.	CASSLLAGHYGYTF	TGTGCCAGCAGCTTGCTAGCAGGGCACTATGGCTACACCTTC
TRBV28	.	TRBJ2-5	.	CASSTTVQETQYF	TGTGCCAGCAGCACGACAGTTCAAGAGACCCAGTACTTC
TRBV5-1	.	TRBJ2-3	.	CASSLDGQFSTDTQYF	TGCGCCAGCAGCTTGGACGGACAATTCAGCACAGATACGCAGTATTTT
TRBV28	.	TRBJ2-3	.	CASRGHNTDTQYF	TGTGCCAGCCGGGGACATAACACAGATACGCAGTATTTT
TRBV12-5	.	TRBJ2-3	.	CASRTVSTDTQYF	TGTGCTAGCCGTACGGTGAGCACAGATACGCAGTATTTT
TRBV21-1	.	TRBJ2-1	.	CASSKGTSGSPSNEQFF	TGTGCCAGCAGCAAAGGGACTAGCGGGAGCCCTAGTAATGAGCAGTTCTTC
TRBV19	TRBD1	TRBJ1-2	few	CASSRTGDYGYTF	TGTGCCAGTAGCCGAACAGGGGACTATGGCTACACCTTC
TRBV7-2	.	TRBJ2-7	.	CASSQGPASSYEQYF	TGTGCCAGCAGCCAGGGGCCCGCTAGCTCCTACGAGCAGTACTTC
TRBV6-1	TRBD1	TRBJ1-1	.	CASSSGTGIRREAFF	TGTGCCAGTAGTTCCGGGACAGGGATTAGGCGTGAAGCTTTCTTT
TRBV5-6	.	TRBJ2-3	.	CASSHRVGTDTQYF	TGTGCCAGCAGCCATCGAGTGGGGACAGATACGCAGTATTTT
TRBV19	.	TRBJ2-3	.	CASSPRTRTDTQYF	TGTGCCAGTAGTCCCCGGACCCGCACAGATACGCAGTATTTT
TRBV11-3	.	TRBJ2-1	.	CASSWGAYNEQFF	TGTGCCAGCAGCTGGGGCGCCTACAATGAGCAGTTCTTC
TRBV7-9	TRBD2	TRBJ2-1	once	CASRGFGTSSNEQFF	TGTGCCAGCAGGGGGTTCGGGACTAGCTCCAATGAGCAGTTCTTC
TRBV2	.	TRBJ2-6	.	CASIRRGGPLSSGANVLTF	TGTGCCAGCATTCGGCGTGGGGGGCCCCTTAGCTCTGGGGCCAACGTCCTGACTTTC
TRBV6-1	.	TRBJ1-5	.	CASTPGGKTQPQHF	TGTGCCAGCACCCCGGGGGGGAAAACCCAGCCCCAGCATTTT
TRBV5-1	.	TRBJ2-2	.	CASSVGRPAGELFF	TGCGCCAGCAGCGTTGGACGGCCGGCGGGGGAGCTGTTTTTT
TRBV6-1	.	TRBJ1-5	.	CASSLDGAGQPQHF	TGTGCCAGCAGCCTCGACGGCGCTGGGCAGCCCCAGCATTTT
TRBV5-5	TRBD1	TRBJ2-3	.	CASSLSGQGLADTQYF	TGTGCCAGCAGCTTGTCGGGACAGGGTTTAGCAGATACGCAGTATTTT
TRBV7-9	.	TRBJ1-2	few	CASARGAGYTF	TGTGCCAGCGCCCGGGGTGCGGGCTACACCTTC
TRBV30	.	TRBJ1-2	few	CAFSRMWDNYGYTF	TGTGCCTTTTCCCGTATGTGGGACAACTATGGCTACACCTTC
TRBV4-1	TRBD2	TRBJ2-1	.	CASSQLAGGPYNEQFF	TGCGCCAGCAGCCAACTAGCGGGAGGGCCCTACAATGAGCAGTTCTTC
TRBV11-1	TRBD2	TRBJ2-3	.	CASSPQGGAGEADTQYF	TGTGCCAGCAGCCCCCAAGGGGGAGCGGGAGAGGCAGATACGCAGTATTTT
TRBV10-3	TRBD2	TRBJ2-3	.	CAISDNLAGGGDTQYF	TGTGCCATCAGTGATAACCTAGCGGGAGGTGGAGATACGCAGTATTTT
TRBV5-6	TRBD1	TRBJ1-1	few	CASIEGAWNTEAFF	TGTGCCAGTATCGAGGGGGCATGGAACACTGAAGCTTTCTTT
TRBV18	TRBD1	TRBJ1-5	.	CASSQGTGANQPQHF	TGTGCCAGCTCTCAGGGGACAGGGGCCAATCAGCCCCAGCATTTT
TRBV18	TRBD1	TRBJ2-3	.	CASRPGTDTDTQYF	TGTGCCAGCCGGCCCGGGACAGACACAGATACGCAGTATTTT